The sequence of this TCR beta chain was determined in a study of beta chain features in type 1 diabetes. V was pared by 4 bases and J by 0 bases, with 4 bases between. CDR3 length equals 13 residues. CDR1 SGHRS and CDR2 YFSETQ come from the germline V gene. Whole-study results and caveats: Across patients, naive, central memory and Treg TCRB repertoires exhibited apparently greater similarity than was observed across healthy donors.

Every bit of the isolated RNA underwent reverse transcription, so sequencing read expressed TCRB transcripts. Using immunoSEQ multiplex PCR, the repertoire was profiled, and TCRdb retains in-frame clones only, with some absent. The table has under 950,000 clones, 15% to 20% seen once. For this clone: What it recognizes is unknown.

This chain links TRBV5-1 with TRBJ2-2; D unresolved. The sequencing sample was made of naive CD4+ T cells from blood. The TCR originated in a woman aged 18-30 years in good health. CDR3 amino acids: CASSEANTGELFF. CDR3 DNA: TGCGCCAGCAGCGAGGCGAACACCGGGGAGCTGTTTTTT. Looking up the rest from reference TRBV5-1 and TRBJ2-2 gives the full variable domain: KAGVTQTPRYLIKTRGQQVTLSCSPISGHRSVSWYQQTPGQGLQFLFEYFSETQRNKGNFPGRFSGRQFSNSRSEMNVSTLELGDSALYLCASSEANTGELFFGEGSRLTVL.